Below are 32 T cell receptor beta chains sequenced from a single sample in a study of T-cell reconstitution after alpha-beta-depleted transplantation in children. Preparation of the TCRbeta library involved a method that used unique molecular identifiers. TCRdb reprocessed the PCR reads via MiXCR and lists one record per CDR3 protein. The repertoire holds hundreds of thousands of distinct CDR3 sequences, with around 13% as singletons. The specimen was PBMCs, collected before TCRalphabeta/CD19-depleted stem cell transplant. These receptors originate from a girl aged 2-9 years with congenital amegakaryocytic thrombocytopenia, due to receive a stem cell transplant.

This chain links TRBV12-3 or TRBV12-4 with TRBJ1-1; TRBD1 agrees at 8 bases. The CDR3 is made up of 14 amino acids. With 5 bases clipped from V and 4 bases from J, the junction kept 6 bases outside the gene matches. The CDR3 nucleotides read TGTGCCAGCAGTCCAGGGGGCTGGGGCACTGAAGCTTTCTTT. This codes for CASSPGGWGTEAFF.

This clonotype was recorded many times. The rearrangement uses TRBV20-1 and TRBJ2-7, with D perhaps given as TRBD1 or TRBD2 (5 bases each). Germline CDR1 is DFQATT and CDR2 is SNEGSKA (reference sequence). This CDR3 has 14 residues. The V and J ends lost 5 bases and 4 bases respectively, with 18 bases between them. The CDR3 DNA sequence: TGCAGTGCTCCCCTCCGGGACGGTTCATACGAGCAGTACTTC. It translates to CSAPLRDGSYEQYF.

This clonotype was seen repeatedly, ten times or more. V is TRBV28 and J is TRBJ2-1, with TRBD2 identical over 11 bases. There are 14 residues in the CDR3. Germline CDR1 and CDR2: MDHEN and SYDVKM. The V segment lost 8 bases and the J segment 4 bases; nucleotides outside the gene matches: 4. The CDR3 region has the DNA TGTGCCAGCGGTCGACTAGCGGGATACAATGAGCAGTTCTTC. It is translated as CASGRLAGYNEQFF.

V usage is TRBV7-6 and J usage is TRBJ2-7; TRBD2 agrees at 11 bases. CDR1 is SGHVS and CDR2 is FNYEAQ in the germline V gene. The V segment lost 1 base and the J segment 3 bases; nucleotides outside the gene matches: 2. The CDR3 runs to 15 residues. The CDR3 nucleotides are TGTGCCAGCAGCTTAGGTAGCGGGAGGGACTACGAGCAGTACTTC. Amino acids: CASSLGSGRDYEQYF.

The sample holds many counts of this clonotype. This chain links TRBV29-1 with TRBJ2-3; no firm D call. Per germline, CDR1 SQVTM and CDR2 ANQGSEA. Trimming removed 0 bases at V and 6 bases at J, with 13 bases between. The CDR3 loop spans 14 amino acids. The CDR3 DNA sequence: TGCAGCGTTGAAGATCACGTGGTAATTGATACGCAGTATTTT. This gives the protein CSVEDHVVIDTQYF.

This clonotype was seen more than once but under ten times. This chain uses TRBV5-4 with TRBJ1-1, with TRBD1 as a possible D gene (6 bases). The CDR3 runs 14 residues. Germline CDR1 and CDR2: SGHNT and YYREEE (reference sequence). Trimming cost V 1 base and J 6 bases, with 13 bases left between them. CDR3 protein: CASSLTSQGPEAFF. CDR3 nucleotides: TGTGCCAGCAGCTTGACCTCACAGGGCCCTGAAGCTTTCTTT.

This clonotype appeared many times. V gene TRBV29-1 combines with J gene TRBJ2-3, with D unclear. Germline values: CDR1 SQVTM, CDR2 ANQGSEA. This CDR3 is built from 15 residues. The germline V and J ends were trimmed by 6 bases and 4 bases, with 20 bases remaining between them. This CDR3 reads CSVSPGPPFPDTQYF. CDR3 coding DNA: TGCAGCGTATCGCCGGGCCCACCTTTCCCAGATACGCAGTATTTT.

The rearrangement links TRBV24-1 to TRBJ2-1, with unresolved D. V lost 0 bases to trimming and J lost 9 bases, with 11 bases between them. The CDR3 sequence is 14 residues long. Per the germline V gene, CDR1 is KGHDR and CDR2 is SFDVKD. The CDR3 coding sequence is TGTGCCACCAGTGATTTGCTCCTGGCCGGTGAGCAGTTCTTC. It encodes CATSDLLLAGEQFF.

This clonotype came up a few times. J is TRBJ2-7 and V is TRBV28, with unresolved D. Germline V gene sequence: CDR1 MDHEN, CDR2 SYDVKM. Trimming removed 3 bases from V and 3 bases from J, with 15 bases in between. The CDR3 has 15 amino acids. This chain's CDR3 is CASSLTAGVVYEQYF. The CDR3 DNA reads as TGTGCCAGCAGTTTGACGGCAGGAGTTGTCTACGAGCAGTACTTC.

The chain carries TRBV20-1 and TRBJ2-3, with 8 positions matching TRBD2. Germline trimming cut 6 bases from V and 2 bases from J; bases unmatched to any gene: 10. The CDR3 is made up of 15 amino acids. Germline V lookup: CDR1 DFQATT, CDR2 SNEGSKA (reference sequence). CDR3 coding DNA: TGCAGTGCAACCAGAAAGCGGGAGAACACAGATACGCAGTATTTT. Protein product: CSATRKRENTDTQYF.

The V gene is TRBV20-1, the J gene TRBJ2-7; 7 bases fit TRBD2. Per germline, CDR1 DFQATT and CDR2 SNEGSKA (reference sequence). With 6 bases clipped from V and 3 bases from J, the junction kept 5 bases outside the gene matches. The CDR3 length is 12 residues. DNA for the CDR3: TGCAGTGCGTGGGACTATAGCTACGAGCAGTACTTC. It specifies CSAWDYSYEQYF.

There are a few counts of this clonotype. The chain couples TRBV9 to TRBJ2-2, with TRBD2 matching over 7 bases. The CDR3 covers 16 residues. Germline V gives CDR1 SGDLS, CDR2 YYNGEE. After removal of 4 bases from V and 0 bases from J, the junction contained 6 bases not matched to a gene. CDR3 in amino acids: CASSIQRDPNTGELFF. Written as DNA, the CDR3 is TGTGCCAGCAGCATCCAGCGGGATCCGAACACCGGGGAGCTGTTTTTT.

This clonotype has ten or more counts. The CDR3 loop reads CASSPARLNQPQHF. The CDR3 DNA reads TGTGCCAGCAGTCCAGCTCGCCTCAATCAGCCCCAGCATTTT. The chain has TRBV6-1 and TRBJ1-5; no firm D call. The CDR3 has 14 residues. Between the trimmed V and J ends, which lost 5 bases and 3 bases, there was a span of 11 bases. Germline assignment: CDR1 MNHNS and CDR2 SASEGT.

This clonotype was counted ten times or more. The J gene is TRBJ2-5, the V gene TRBV4-2, with 9 positions matching TRBD2. From germline, CDR1 is LGHNA and CDR2 YNFKEQ. The CDR3 consists of 16 residues. V gave up 1 base and J gave up 5 bases; unmatched junction bases: 8. The CDR3 here is CASSQAWTSADETQYF. The CDR3 bases are TGTGCCAGCAGCCAAGCATGGACTAGCGCGGATGAGACCCAGTACTTC.

The rearrangement uses TRBV3-1 and TRBJ2-3, with 11 bases that match TRBD2. CDR3 length: 16 residues. V lost 4 bases to trimming and J lost 4 bases; unmatched junction nucleotides: 7. Germline V gene sequence: CDR1 LGHDT, CDR2 YNNKEL (reference sequence). CDR3 loop: CASSPAKLAGADTQYF. The CDR3 coding sequence is TGTGCCAGCAGCCCAGCTAAACTAGCGGGAGCAGATACGCAGTATTTT.

The CDR3: CASSSNLETQYF. CDR3 nucleotides: TGTGCCAGCAGCTCGAACCTGGAGACCCAGTACTTC. V gene TRBV7-9 combines with J gene TRBJ2-5; D is unresolved. V was pared by 4 bases and J by 5 bases, with 8 bases between. This CDR3 is 12 amino acids long. CDR1 is SEHNR, CDR2 FQNEAQ, per germline (reference sequence).

This clonotype has ten or more counts. The chain couples TRBV7-9 to TRBJ2-2; TRBD2 might be the D (5 bases). V gave up 5 bases and J gave up 7 bases, with 11 bases separating them. The germline CDR1 and CDR2 sequences are SEHNR and FQNEAQ (reference sequence). The length of the CDR3 is 13 residues. The CDR3 sequence is CASSPGLIGELFF. CDR3 DNA: TGTGCCAGCAGCCCAGGACTGATCGGGGAGCTGTTTTTT.

This clonotype appeared a few times. The chain uses TRBV7-9 and TRBJ2-3; perhaps TRBD1 as D (5 bases). CDR3 length: 11 residues. Trimming shortened V by 5 bases and J by 11 bases, and 11 bases separated the two germline ends. From germline, CDR1 is SEHNR and CDR2 FQNEAQ (reference sequence). This CDR3 reads CASSVTQEQYF. DNA for the CDR3: TGTGCCAGCAGCGTAACACAGGAGCAGTATTTT.

This clonotype has only a few counts. This chain links TRBV6-5 with TRBJ2-7; tentatively, D is TRBD2 (5 bases). Trimming cost V 2 bases and J 0 bases, with 11 bases left between them. Germline V gene lookup returns CDR1 MNHEY and CDR2 SVGAGI. CDR3 length: 15 residues. CDR3 sequence: CASSYQSAGSYEQYF. The CDR3 bases are TGTGCCAGCAGTTACCAGTCGGCGGGCTCCTACGAGCAGTACTTC.

The chain carries TRBV24-1 and TRBJ2-2; 10 nucleotides match TRBD1. The CDR3 spans 15 residues. The J segment lost 6 bases and the V segment lost 6 bases, leaving 6 bases of the junction unmatched. CDR1 and CDR2 (germline): KGHDR, SFDVKD. CDR3: CATSHGTGEAGELFF. The CDR3 DNA follows: TGTGCCACCAGTCACGGGACAGGGGAGGCCGGGGAGCTGTTTTTT.

This clonotype was observed many times. The rearrangement uses TRBV29-1 and TRBJ2-1, with 9 bases fitting TRBD2. There are 18 residues in the CDR3. After removal of 0 bases from V and 6 bases from J, the junction contained 15 bases not matched to a gene. CDR1 and CDR2 from the germline V gene are SQVTM and ANQGSEA. This CDR3 is CSVEDPASSGILLNEQFF. CDR3 sequence (DNA): TGCAGCGTTGAAGATCCGGCGTCTAGCGGGATACTCCTCAATGAGCAGTTCTTC.

This clonotype was seen many times. The chain uses TRBV28 and TRBJ1-1; D is possibly TRBD1 (6 bases). Germline values: CDR1 MDHEN, CDR2 SYDVKM. This CDR3 region has 15 residues. V gave up 5 bases and J gave up 5 bases, with 18 bases separating them. In nucleotides, the CDR3 is TGTGCCAGCAGTCCCACCCTGAAGGGGGGAACTGAAGCTTTCTTT. The encoded protein is CASSPTLKGGTEAFF.

This clonotype was detected many times. The chain joins TRBV3-1 to TRBJ1-5; D remains unclear. This CDR3 has 14 residues. V dropped 1 base and J dropped 6 bases, with 10 bases sitting between them. Per the germline V gene, CDR1 is LGHDT and CDR2 is YNNKEL (reference sequence). The chain's CDR3 is CASSQGLLVQPQHF. The CDR3 nucleotides are TGTGCCAGCAGCCAAGGTCTTTTGGTTCAGCCCCAGCATTTT.

This clonotype was detected many times. CDR3 in DNA: TGTGCCAGCGAAAGGGGCCTCCGCCCCTACGAGCAGTACTTC. Encoded protein: CASERGLRPYEQYF. This chain links TRBV28 with TRBJ2-7, with D perhaps matching TRBD1 (5 bases). Germline V gives CDR1 MDHEN, CDR2 SYDVKM. The germline V and J ends were trimmed by 8 bases and 2 bases, with 16 bases remaining between them. The CDR3 is 14 residues long.

A few counts support this clonotype. The chain combines TRBV15 with TRBJ1-3; D unresolved. Germline lookup yields CDR1 LNHNV and CDR2 YYDKDF (reference sequence). There are 16 residues in the CDR3. Trimming removed 3 bases at V and 4 bases at J, with 16 bases between. The chain's CDR3 is CATSRGLGGAGNTIYF. CDR3 sequence (DNA): TGTGCCACCAGCAGGGGCTTGGGAGGTGCCGGAAACACCATATATTTT.

This clonotype was detected once. V is TRBV2 and J is TRBJ2-1; TRBD2 is a possible D gene (5 bases). CDR1 is SNHLY and CDR2 is FYNNEI in the germline V gene. Trimming stripped 7 bases from V and 7 bases from J, with 17 bases between. The CDR3 has 14 amino acids. This CDR3 is CASTNGKGFNEQFF. CDR3 DNA: TGTGCCAGCACGAACGGGAAAGGGTTTAATGAGCAGTTCTTC.

This clonotype turned up a few times. This sequence joins TRBV18 and TRBJ1-2; tentatively, D is TRBD1 (5 bases). Germline loops: CDR1 KGHSH, CDR2 LQKENI. The V end lost 0 bases, the J end lost 4 bases, and 9 bases lay between the germline ends. The CDR3 totals 14 residues. Written as DNA, the CDR3 is TGTGCCAGCTCACCACCAGGGACTTCCTATGGCTACACCTTC. Translated, it gives CASSPPGTSYGYTF.

The V call is TRBV2, the J call TRBJ2-7; 10 nucleotides align to TRBD1. The germline CDR1 and CDR2 sequences are SNHLY and FYNNEI. This CDR3 contains 18 residues. Losses at the gene ends were 5 bases for V and 4 bases for J; bases not matched to a gene: 17. The CDR3 sequence: CASSLLPLGQGSLYEQYF. DNA of the CDR3: TGTGCCAGCAGTCTTCTCCCCTTGGGACAGGGGAGTCTTTACGAGCAGTACTTC.

This clonotype showed up many times. V is TRBV5-6 and J is TRBJ2-5; unclear D gene. The V end lost 0 bases, the J end lost 5 bases, and 11 bases lay between the germline ends. The CDR3 covers 14 residues. Germline V CDR1 and CDR2: SGHDT, YYEEEE. The CDR3 region has the DNA TGTGCCAGCAGCTTGGTTAGGGCTTGGGAGACCCAGTACTTC. It yields the protein CASSLVRAWETQYF. The whole variable domain, remainder taken from reference TRBV5-6 and TRBJ2-5, is DAGVTQSPTHLIKTRGQQVTLRCSPKSGHDTVSWYQQALGQGPQFIFQYYEEEERQRGNFPDRFSGHQFPNYSSELNVNALLLGDSALYLCASSLVRAWETQYFGPGTRLLVL.

This clonotype occurred a few times. The chain joins TRBV9 to TRBJ2-7, with D uncertain. This CDR3 is built from 15 residues. Trimming took 0 bases from V and 0 from J, leaving 10 bases between them. The germline V gene has CDR1 SGDLS and CDR2 YYNGEE. The CDR3 DNA is TGTGCCAGCAGCGTAGCTCCGGGCGTCTCCTACGAGCAGTACTTC. Its protein product is CASSVAPGVSYEQYF.

This chain joins TRBV11-2 and TRBJ2-5; no clear D. The CDR3 has 13 amino acids. The V gene lost 2 bases and the J gene lost 7 bases, with 11 bases spanning the gap. Germline-derived CDR1 and CDR2 are SGHAT and FQNNGV. The CDR3 DNA reads as TGTGCCAGCAGCTTATTATTGACCGGGACCCAGTACTTC. It specifies CASSLLLTGTQYF. Drawing the rest from reference TRBV11-2 and TRBJ2-5, the complete variable domain is EAGVAQSPRYKIIEKRQSVAFWCNPISGHATLYWYQQILGQGPKLLIQFQNNGVVDDSQLPKDRFSAERLKGVDSTLKIQPAKLEDSAVYLCASSLLLTGTQYFGPGTRLLVL.

This clonotype was recorded a few times. The J gene is TRBJ2-1, the V gene TRBV7-9; D is unresolved. Per the germline V gene, CDR1 is SEHNR and CDR2 is FQNEAQ (reference sequence). V lost 5 bases to trimming and J lost 5 bases, with 16 bases between them. The CDR3 is 15 residues long. The CDR3 DNA reads TGTGCCAGCAGCCCCAGCTGGCAGGAAAACAATGAGCAGTTCTTC. This gives the protein CASSPSWQENNEQFF.